The present T cell receptor (beta chain) was sequenced within a study of T cell changes during pregnancy in multiple sclerosis. V was cut by 2 bases and J by 5 bases, with 10 bases left in between. Germline loops: CDR1 LNHDA, CDR2 SQIVND (reference sequence). CDR3 length: 14 residues. Sequenced by immunoSEQ multiplex PCR; TCRdb stores in-frame clones only, minus some. The repertoire holds 38,000 or so clones, with 90% as singletons. This material consisted of CD4+ T cells from peripheral blood mononuclear cells, taken in the second trimester of pregnancy. The genes are TRBV19 and TRBJ1-5, with a tentative D call TRBD1 (5 bases). This TCR came from a female donor with multiple sclerosis, enrolled in a pregnancy study. The CDR3 sequence: CASSIPGYYQPQHF. In DNA form, the CDR3 reads TGTGCCAGTAGTATACCAGGGTATTATCAGCCCCAGCATTTT.